This T cell receptor (beta chain) stems from a study of shared clonotypes between healthy human individuals. Only one count was recorded for this clone. Its specificity is unknown. Each PCR replicate from the sorted subsets contained 200 to 250 ng DNA, which is about 30,000 T cell genomes. The protocol was immunoSEQ multiplex PCR, while the TCRdb copy is restricted to in-frame clones and leaves out a portion. The sample carries 550,000 to 800,000 clones, around two thirds recorded once. Broader study findings: Incompleteness in sorted-subset sequencing, despite large depth, was shown by rarefaction. A generally larger estimated richness was seen in naive subsets than in memory subsets.

Germline V gene sequence: CDR1 SEHNR, CDR2 FQNEAQ (reference sequence). V lost 7 bases to trimming and J lost 10 bases, with 22 bases between them. This CDR3 comprises 14 residues. The sequence was collected from a woman in her thirties in good health. V gene TRBV7-9 combines with J gene TRBJ2-5; possibly TRBD2 for D (5 bases). Sequenced sample: memory CD4+ T cells sorted from blood. This sample's subset: CD45RA-negative fraction. The DNA for the CDR3 is TGTGCCAGCACCCGTGAGGGTCCGCTAGGAGTCCAGTACTTC. The encoded protein is CASTREGPLGVQYF.